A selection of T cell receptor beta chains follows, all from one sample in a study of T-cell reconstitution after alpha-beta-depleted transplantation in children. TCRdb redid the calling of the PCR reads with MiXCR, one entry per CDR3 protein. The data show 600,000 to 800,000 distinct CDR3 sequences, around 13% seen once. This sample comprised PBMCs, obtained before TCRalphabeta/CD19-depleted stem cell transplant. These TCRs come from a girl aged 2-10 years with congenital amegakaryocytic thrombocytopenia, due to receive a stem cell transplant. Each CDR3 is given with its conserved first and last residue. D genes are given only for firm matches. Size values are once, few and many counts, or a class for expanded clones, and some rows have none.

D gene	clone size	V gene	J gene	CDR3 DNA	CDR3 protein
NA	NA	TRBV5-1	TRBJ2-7	TGCGCCAGCAGATGGGACGAGTACCCCTACGAGCAGTACTTC	CASRWDEYPYEQYF
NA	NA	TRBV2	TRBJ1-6	TGTGCCAGCAGTGTGAGGACATCTGTCGATTCACCCCTCCACTTT	CASSVRTSVDSPLHF
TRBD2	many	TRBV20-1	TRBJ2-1	TGCAGTGCAAATCCCCAGCGGGAGATCTATGAGCAGTTCTTC	CSANPQREIYEQFF
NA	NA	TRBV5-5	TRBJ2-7	TGTGCCATGGCCCCTGGGCTGGACGTCTACGAGCAGTACTTC	CAMAPGLDVYEQYF
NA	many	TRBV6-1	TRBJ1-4	TGTGCCAGCAGCCGACAGCGTAATGAAAAACTGTTTTTT	CASSRQRNEKLFF
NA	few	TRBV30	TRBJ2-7	TGTGCCTGCGGACCCTACGAGCAGTACTTC	CACGPYEQYF
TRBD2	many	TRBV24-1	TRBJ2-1	TGTGCCACCAGTGATCTGGGAGGGTGGGAGAGTGTCAATGAGCAGTTCTTC	CATSDLGGWESVNEQFF
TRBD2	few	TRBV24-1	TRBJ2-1	TGTGCCACCAGTGACGCATCAGTAGCGGGAGGACGGGATGAGCAGTTCTTC	CATSDASVAGGRDEQFF
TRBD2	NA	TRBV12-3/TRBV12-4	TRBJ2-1	TGTGCCAGCAGTTTCCCTGGCGGGAGTACCCCCAATGAGCAGTTCTTC	CASSFPGGSTPNEQFF
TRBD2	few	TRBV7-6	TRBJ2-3	TGTGCCAGCAGCACCCTCGGTTACGGGGGGTATGCAGATACGCAGTATTTT	CASSTLGYGGYADTQYF